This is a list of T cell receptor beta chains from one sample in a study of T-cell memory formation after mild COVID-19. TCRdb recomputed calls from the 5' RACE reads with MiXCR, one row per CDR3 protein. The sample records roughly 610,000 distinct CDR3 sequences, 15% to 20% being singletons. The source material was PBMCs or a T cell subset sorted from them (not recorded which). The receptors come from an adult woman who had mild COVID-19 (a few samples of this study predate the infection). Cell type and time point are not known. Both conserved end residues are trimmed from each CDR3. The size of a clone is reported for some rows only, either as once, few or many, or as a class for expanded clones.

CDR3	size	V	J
ASSYVTGPHTGELF	.	TRBV6-2/TRBV6-3	TRBJ2-2
ASSQPSRQGRNEQF	few	TRBV5-4	TRBJ2-1
AVQKSPEGNEQF	many	TRBV6-5	TRBJ2-1
ASSDGNQETQY	.	TRBV5-4	TRBJ2-5
SAPPGDYQPQH	.	TRBV20-1	TRBJ1-5
ASSPGTLRYNEQF	few	TRBV12-3/TRBV12-4	TRBJ2-1
SADVKGGSYNEQF	.	TRBV20-1	TRBJ2-1
ASSLIPGRGTDTQY	few	TRBV7-2	TRBJ2-3
ASSLARTPGGPQH	few	TRBV7-8	TRBJ1-5
ASSWATRGEKLF	.	TRBV5-5	TRBJ1-4
ASSLVPEGIGELF	few	TRBV5-6	TRBJ2-2
ASSLQGPEAF	few	TRBV5-5	TRBJ1-1
ASSYIDNSPLH	.	TRBV27	TRBJ1-6
ASSSWGGRVYGYT	.	TRBV12-3/TRBV12-4	TRBJ1-2
ASSVEGGLAYEQY	.	TRBV9	TRBJ2-7
SARDYEAVPGELF	.	TRBV20-1	TRBJ2-2
AWSLSQGILAEQY	.	TRBV30	TRBJ2-7
ASSLAGGPGETQY	many	TRBV12-3/TRBV12-4	TRBJ2-5
SVVRQGRTGELF	.	TRBV29-1	TRBJ2-2
ASSGGTGTTEAF	.	TRBV25-1	TRBJ1-1
ASSLEAGSSYNEQF	.	TRBV7-2	TRBJ2-1
ASSQEPRGKAF	few	TRBV4-3	TRBJ1-1
ASSGRTGNYGYT	.	TRBV7-6	TRBJ1-2
SASGNLNTEAF	.	TRBV20-1	TRBJ1-1
ASSEPSGGADGYT	once	TRBV25-1	TRBJ1-2
ASGLGGQGLQETQY	.	TRBV12-5	TRBJ2-5
ASSLEEWDTQY	once	TRBV7-3	TRBJ2-3
ASSSTDRGYGYT	few	TRBV12-3/TRBV12-4	TRBJ1-2
ASSVVTLGGDEQF	many	TRBV7-2	TRBJ2-1
SARGGGRGEKLF	few	TRBV20-1	TRBJ1-4
ASRKGQGYEQY	few	TRBV6-6	TRBJ2-7
ASSLAAPGSFYEQY	few	TRBV7-2	TRBJ2-7
ASSLGTRGTQY	.	TRBV11-1	TRBJ2-3
ASSPTPNREINEQY	.	TRBV5-6	TRBJ2-7
ASSDSGGALGQF	.	TRBV10-2	TRBJ2-1
ASSPIGLRADEQF	few	TRBV7-6	TRBJ2-1
ASSWTGGSTGELF	many	TRBV5-1	TRBJ2-2
ASSISAAYEQY	.	TRBV27	TRBJ2-7
ASGLQASGYEQY	few	TRBV12-5	TRBJ2-7
ATKSGYPNEQY	few	TRBV6-5	TRBJ2-7
ASTAGSFPYGYT	many	TRBV12-3/TRBV12-4	TRBJ1-2
ASSFTGTLNQPQH	.	TRBV4-1	TRBJ1-5
SASPPLGDRGLNAGELF	.	TRBV20-1	TRBJ2-2
ASSPGGPSSYNEQF	.	TRBV7-9	TRBJ2-1
SVLAGVSETQY	.	TRBV29-1	TRBJ2-5
ASLSSAYNSPLH	.	TRBV6-5	TRBJ1-6
AIRGGIETQY	.	TRBV10-3	TRBJ2-5
ASSSGEFGQGIYGYT	few	TRBV7-9	TRBJ1-2
ASSVDPGLNTEAF	.	TRBV9	TRBJ1-1
ASSIQGGNEKLF	few	TRBV6-5	TRBJ1-4
ATSGAFYEQY	.	TRBV24-1	TRBJ2-7
ASSLGPSGSHNEQF	many	TRBV7-6	TRBJ2-1
ASSVGAGELF	.	TRBV7-8	TRBJ2-2
ASSERGTDTQY	few	TRBV25-1	TRBJ2-3